The sequence of this TCR beta chain was determined in a study of cytomegalovirus exposure and HLA in healthy donors (dated by TCRdb to the late 2010s). Study-wide context: According to an earlier analysis of around 600 of the donors, about 179 million T cells yielded some 110 million unique TCR beta sequences and around 300 Gb of sequence data. Roughly 300 gigabases of sequencing data and 75 million to 85 million unique TCR sequences made up an early release that covered approximately 650 HLA-typed donors. The number of donors typed differed by locus, with roughly 629-640 for A, B, C, DRB1 and DQB1, approximately 500 for DQA1, approximately 580 for DPA1, and under 490 for DPB1. Besides the first cohort of around 700 subjects, a separate validation cohort made up of 95 to 150 different subjects was used. Every repertoire in the discovery cohort had been generated on one and the same sequencing platform. Of the roughly 400 genotyped donors, roughly 80% fell in the genetic ancestry cluster associated with self-reported Caucasian donors. A later analysis re-examined previously published TCR beta repertoires from more than 650 donors and added high-resolution HLA genotyping to investigate patterns of TCR occurrence. Because of strong linkage in the cohort, roughly five DR-DQ haplotypes were treated as single units for association and clustering. High-throughput TCR immunosequencing, statistical association of individual TCRs with disease status, and machine learning were combined to predict cytomegalovirus infection status. In the later analysis, no new phenotypic data were used to find candidate immune exposures; instead, reliance was placed on TCR beta sequences and their occurrence across donors. Both class I and class II loci were covered by HLA typing, at four-digit resolution. An earlier analysis of approximately 640 of the donors applied high-throughput TCR beta sequencing to assess whether each TCR beta V gene segment acted as functional or pseudogenic. Among roughly 400 genotyped donors of the cohort, an average of around 240,000 unique TCR beta nucleotide sequences was sequenced per donor, of which about 18% were non-productive. Using immunosequencing, the study profiled T cell repertoires from some 670 subjects and related those repertoires to cytomegalovirus serostatus. In a later genetic analysis, genome-wide SNP genotypes for about three fifths of the roughly 670 donors were used, and that subset was treated as a discovery cohort. The study aimed to test whether cataloging public T cell receptors could reveal signatures of past pathogen exposure. Donor age, sex, ethnicity and CMV serostatus were compiled together with the repertoire data. The research as a whole found: Strong co-occurrence of HLA alleles, especially DR and DQ, made assigning TCR associations to individual alleles difficult. A group of highly shared sequence variants was considered likely to be a technical artifact of the sequencing pipeline. In an earlier analysis of some 540 of the donors, most TCR beta V segments appeared in productive rearrangements about 87% or about 30% of the time, broadly matching IMGT annotations. In vitro tests confirmed that a few of the cytomegalovirus-associated TCR beta chains recognize cytomegalovirus antigens. CMV serostatus was the only immune exposure information available for the cohort. The presence/absence analyses assumed that sequencing depth was roughly uniform across donors, and that assumption may not be true. Linkage disequilibrium might explain the correlated functional status among segregating V segments, but an unknown experimental factor could not be ruled out. According to a later analysis, most CMV-associated TCR beta chains appeared to be HLA-restricted, and the HLA associations seemed to be driven largely by CMV exposure. A later analysis found that HLA-associated TCR beta chains were more clonally expanded and had lower generation probabilities than equally common non-associated chains. A later genetic analysis reported fewer N-insertions in productive TCRs among donors in an Asian-associated ancestry cluster than the approximately 670-donor mean. A further reported finding was that TCR beta sequences accurately predicted the HLA-A and HLA-B alleles for most subjects in the first cohort. A later analysis associated 16,951 TCR beta sequences with specific HLA alleles at a false discovery rate of 0.05. A later analysis reported that several top co-occurrence clusters appeared linked to parvovirus B19, influenza, CMV and Epstein-Barr virus. Some IMGT-functional V segments, including TRBV6-2 and TRBV6-3, could not be told apart with the 87-base-pair reads, so those segments were excluded. An association between a missense DCLRE1C variant and V-gene and J-gene trimming of TCR beta chains was found in a later genetic analysis and replicated in an independent cohort. According to the authors, the approach could potentially be generalized to other disease states and immunological phenotypes. Most TCR sequences were observed very rarely across donors, whereas some public TCRs were present in many individuals. Cytomegalovirus status was reported to be diagnosed by the classifier with high specificity and sensitivity in both the original and validation cohorts. The study gave a list of around 170 TCR beta chains associated with cytomegalovirus. A later analysis found that TCR association rates varied across HLA loci, with DRB1 alleles showing the most associated TCRs and HLA-C alleles the fewest. Because counts were too low, roughly 18 rarely observed V segments, including chromosome 9 orphons, were left out of the earlier analysis of 500 to 750 of the donors. The cohort was sequenced for TCR beta chains only, and without alpha or paired-chain data the features that could be detected were limited. Because HLA typing was missing for some donors at each locus, association tests included only the typed subset.

CDR1 and CDR2, per the germline V gene (reference sequence), are MNHNY and SVGAGI. Reading from cysteine to phenylalanine, the CDR3 counts 16 amino acids. Just the 48-base CDR3 DNA is kept, in frame starting at base 1. V loses 5 bases of germline sequence and J loses 6 bases, and the interval between the two ends is 22 bases. This clone was counted a few times. What this receptor recognizes is not known. Base qualities are not at hand, and no much larger clone is one base apart. Receptor amplification or capture employed the immunoSEQ multiplex PCR assay. For the multiplex PCR, a mixture combining 60 forward primers for TCR Vbeta segments and 13 reverse primers for TCR Jbeta segments was used. The CDR3 region of rearranged TCR beta genes was amplified from genomic DNA with a multiplex PCR assay. On the Illumina HiSeq System, the amplified TCR beta libraries were sequenced as 87-base-pair reads. On the study's bioinformatics: A later analysis tallied 80 million to 95 million unique TCR beta chains across the 640 or so repertoires, and about 10 million of those chains were shared by two or more donors. A nearest-neighbor algorithm error-corrected the raw reads and collapsed the reads into unique sequences, merging closely related sequences to remove PCR and sequencing errors. Alignment of CDR3 sequences to IMGT reference sequences was used to assign V, D and J gene segments. Each retained sequence needed at least a six-nucleotide match to both a V gene segment and a J gene segment. Rearrangements were called productive when the CDR3 lacked stop codons and stayed in frame with V and J; all others were non-productive. Following IMGT convention, CDR3 was defined as the stretch from the second conserved V-encoded cysteine up to the conserved J-encoded phenylalanine. Sequences without an unambiguous match to a single V gene segment were excluded from the earlier analysis of approximately 560 of the donors. An earlier analysis of 500 to 600 of the donors classified V segments as functional when productive rearrangements were above 56.7% and as segregating when the standard deviation between donors was above 5%. To diagnose cytomegalovirus status from the catalog of TCR beta chain sequences, a statistical classification framework was built. In a later analysis, V and J genes were assigned by comparing TCR nucleotide sequences against IMGT/GENE-DB human TR gene sequences. In a later analysis, CDR3 sequences and most-parsimonious VDJ recombination scenarios were assigned using the TCRdist pipeline. In a later analysis, each TCR beta chain was defined by its CDR3 amino acid sequence together with its V-gene family, and reads lacking a unique V-gene family were excluded. To address suspected cross-contamination and a sequencing artifact, a later analysis removed a few hundred highly shared, low-generation-probability nucleotide sequences. In a later analysis, a clonal expansion index for each public chain was calculated from normalized within-repertoire ranks of inferred template counts. A later analysis computed generation probabilities with a VDJ recombination model fitted to out-of-frame rearrangements, and checked the results against IGoR. A later analysis scored TCR-TCR, TCR-HLA and TCR-CMV co-occurrence with hypergeometric tests, applying a repertoire-size bias correction to TCR pairs. In a later analysis, false discovery rates were estimated by permuting HLA or CMV assignments 20 times. In a later analysis, co-occurring TCRs were grouped using DBSCAN, and TCRdist sequence similarity was added for clustering within HLA-allele-positive subsets. For co-occurrence clustering, repertoires with fewer than 30,000 or more than 120,000 public chains were excluded, along with 4 to 6 repertoires with anomalous nucleotide sharing. Drawn from immuneACCESS, this table holds only the in-frame rearrangements with V and J called that TCRdb kept. Clones are partly lost; checked studies trace under half to an unresolved V gene and leave the rest unexplained. The V and J calls and clone size were taken over from that table, and D and trimming were inferred from the DNA. This sample comprises more than 95,000 clones, 10% of them detected only once. The ten largest clonotypes hold roughly 5% of the sample.

In total, around 600 healthy bone marrow donors made up the cohort. Cohort members were all nominally healthy when sampled, although unrecorded immune exposures were likely present. The donor tested CMV seropositive, placing the donor among the approximately 290 seropositive members of the cohort. A peripheral blood sample was collected from each donor, and TCR beta sequencing was performed on peripheral blood mononuclear cells. Genomic DNA extraction from the blood cell samples was performed with the Qiagen DNeasy Blood Extraction Kit. Rearrangement joined TRBV6-6 to TRBJ1-2; 5 matching bases give a weak D call of TRBD1. This sequence was found in a man between 35 and 55 years old in good health and CMV-seropositive. The sample comprised PBMCs. The CDR3 protein: CASSRRSDTPWDGYTF. The nucleotide sequence reads as follows: TGTGCCAGCAGTCGGAGATCGGACACCCCTTGGGATGGCTACACCTTC.